This T cell receptor (beta chain) was identified in a study of graft-versus-host responses after intestinal transplantation. V lost 6 bases and J lost 0, with 11 bases in between. This CDR3 contains 14 residues. Per the germline V gene, CDR1 is SNHLY and CDR2 is FYNNEI. Some clones are missing from TCRdb's copy, which holds only in-frame ones; the method was immunoSEQ multiplex PCR. The data show approximately 20,000 clones, around 92% seen once. V and J are TRBV2 and TRBJ1-1; D gene unclear. The sample was PBMCs, taken roughly 260 days after intestinal transplant. The sequence derives from a human patient who received an intestinal transplant, so some T cells may come from the graft donor. The CDR3 sequence: CASRADGLNTEAFF. The DNA of the CDR3 is TGTGCCAGCAGAGCGGACGGATTGAACACTGAAGCTTTCTTT.